This T cell receptor beta chain stems from a study of tumor-infiltrating lymphocytes in primary liver carcinoma. Co-extraction yielded RNA and DNA from around 18-30 mg of unsorted bulk tissue. TCR beta cDNA came from roughly 0.45 ug total RNA, primed with a constant-region primer. Three nested multiplex PCR rounds, a slightly modified ARM-PCR, produced the libraries for TCR beta. PCR rounds one and two used TRBV1-TRBV30 forward primers with a C-beta reverse primer for 10 cycles each. TCRdb recomputed calls from the multiplex PCR reads with MiXCR, one row per CDR3 protein. The data show some 50,000 distinct CDR3 sequences, 65% to 80% seen once. V lost 0 bases and J lost 8, with 17 bases in between. The CDR3 is 15 amino acids. CDR1 and CDR2 from the germline V gene are MGHRA and YSYEKL.

Sequencing was done on a sample of liver tumor tissue from sampling region 5. The sample's subset: tumor region T5, tumor centre. The source of this sequence is a man aged 35 to 55 with primary liver carcinoma and hepatitis B virus infection. The chain uses TRBV4-1 and TRBJ2-7; D unclear. CDR3 in DNA: TGCGCCAGCAGCCAAGATCACAGCGCGAGGTACAAGCAGTACTTC. This codes for CASSQDHSARYKQYF.